This T cell receptor (beta chain) was sequenced during a study of shared clonotypes between healthy human individuals. Trimming removed 5 bases at V and 5 bases at J, with 16 bases between. Germline-derived CDR1 and CDR2 are SGHAT and FQDESV (reference sequence). This CDR3 has 15 amino acids. The assay was immunoSEQ multiplex PCR, and TCRdb's table has in-frame clones only and misses some. In the table there are 750,000 to 1,000,000 clones, nearly 95% of which are singletons. Selected positively for CCR7 and CD45RO-negative, naive CD8 cells excluded terminally differentiated effector memory CD45RA+ cells.

This rearrangement joins TRBV11-1 to TRBJ2-1; TRBD1 is a possible D gene (6 bases). The receptor was isolated from a man aged 25-40 years in good health. The sequencing sample was made of naive CD8+ T cells sorted from blood. In nucleotides, the CDR3 is TGTGCCAGCAGCCAACTCGGGGCAGGGGACAATGAGCAGTTCTTC. Its translation: CASSQLGAGDNEQFF.